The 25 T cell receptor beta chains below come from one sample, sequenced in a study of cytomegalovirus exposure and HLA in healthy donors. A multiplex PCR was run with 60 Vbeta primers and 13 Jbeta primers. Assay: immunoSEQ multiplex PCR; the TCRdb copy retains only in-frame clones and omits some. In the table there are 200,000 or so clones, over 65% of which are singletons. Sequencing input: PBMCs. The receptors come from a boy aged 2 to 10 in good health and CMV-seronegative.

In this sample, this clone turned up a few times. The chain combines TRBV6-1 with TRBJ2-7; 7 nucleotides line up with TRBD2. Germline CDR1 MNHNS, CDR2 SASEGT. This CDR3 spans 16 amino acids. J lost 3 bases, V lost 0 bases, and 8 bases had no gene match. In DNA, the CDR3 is TGTGCCAGCAGTGAAGCGGCCAGGGAGGGGCACTACGAGCAGTACTTC. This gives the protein CASSEAAREGHYEQYF.

As DNA, the CDR3 is TGTGCCAGCAGCCTACGACTAGCGGGGGGCTACGAGCAGTACTTC. Translation gives CASSLRLAGGYEQYF. The rearrangement joins TRBV21-1 to TRBJ2-7; TRBD2 reflects the table's D call only, with no check against the DNA. TRBV21-1 is noted as a pseudogene. The CDR3 loop spans 15 amino acids.

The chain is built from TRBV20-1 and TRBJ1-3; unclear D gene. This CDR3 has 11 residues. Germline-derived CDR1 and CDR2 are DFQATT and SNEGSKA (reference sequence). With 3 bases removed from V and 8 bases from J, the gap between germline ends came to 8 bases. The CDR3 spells CSASNLDTIYF. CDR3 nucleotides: TGCAGTGCTAGTAATCTTGACACCATATATTTT.

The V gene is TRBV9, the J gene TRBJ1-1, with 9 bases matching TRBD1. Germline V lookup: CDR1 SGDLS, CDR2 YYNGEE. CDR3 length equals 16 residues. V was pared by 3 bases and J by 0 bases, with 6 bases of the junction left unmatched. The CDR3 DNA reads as TGTGCCAGCAGCGCCACAGGGGGCTTACTGAACACTGAAGCTTTCTTT. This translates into CASSATGGLLNTEAFF.

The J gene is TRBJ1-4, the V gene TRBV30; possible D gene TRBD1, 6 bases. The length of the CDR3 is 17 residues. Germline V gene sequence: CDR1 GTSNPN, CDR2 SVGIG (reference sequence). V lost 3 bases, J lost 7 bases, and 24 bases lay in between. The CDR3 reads CAWRGGGARGGSEKLFF. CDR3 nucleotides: TGTGCCTGGAGGGGCGGGGGGGCCCGAGGGGGGTCTGAAAAACTGTTTTTT.

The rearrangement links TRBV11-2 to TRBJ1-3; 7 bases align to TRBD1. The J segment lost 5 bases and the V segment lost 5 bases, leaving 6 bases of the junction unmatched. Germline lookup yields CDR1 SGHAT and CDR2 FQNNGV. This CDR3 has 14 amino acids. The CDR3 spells CASSGNRGRNTIYF. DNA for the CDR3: TGTGCCAGCAGCGGCAACAGGGGAAGAAACACCATATATTTT.

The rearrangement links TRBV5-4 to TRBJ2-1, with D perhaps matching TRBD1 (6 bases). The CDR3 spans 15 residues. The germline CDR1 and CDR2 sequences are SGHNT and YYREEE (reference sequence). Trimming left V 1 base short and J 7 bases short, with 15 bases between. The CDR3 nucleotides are TGTGCCAGCAGCTTGTTGGGGGCCGCTGAGAATGAGCAGTTCTTC. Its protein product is CASSLLGAAENEQFF.

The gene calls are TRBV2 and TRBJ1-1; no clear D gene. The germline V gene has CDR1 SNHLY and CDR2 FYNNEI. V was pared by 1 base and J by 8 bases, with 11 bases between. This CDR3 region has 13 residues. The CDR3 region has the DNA TGTGCCAGCAGTGAAGTGGAGGCAGCGGAAGCTTTCTTT. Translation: CASSEVEAAEAFF.

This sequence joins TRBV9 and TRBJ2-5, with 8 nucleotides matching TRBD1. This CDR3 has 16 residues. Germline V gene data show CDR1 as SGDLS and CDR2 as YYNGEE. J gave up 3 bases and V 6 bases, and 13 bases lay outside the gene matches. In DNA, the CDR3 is TGTGCCAGCACCCCCAGTGGGCTGACAGGGGAAGAGACCCAGTACTTC. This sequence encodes CASTPSGLTGEETQYF.

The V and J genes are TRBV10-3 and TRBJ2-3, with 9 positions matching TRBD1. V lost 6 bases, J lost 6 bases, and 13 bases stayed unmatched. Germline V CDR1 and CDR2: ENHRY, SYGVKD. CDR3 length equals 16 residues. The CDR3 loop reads CAIRSSGTGSSDTQYF. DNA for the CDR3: TGTGCCATCAGATCTTCCGGGACAGGGTCATCGGATACGCAGTATTTT.

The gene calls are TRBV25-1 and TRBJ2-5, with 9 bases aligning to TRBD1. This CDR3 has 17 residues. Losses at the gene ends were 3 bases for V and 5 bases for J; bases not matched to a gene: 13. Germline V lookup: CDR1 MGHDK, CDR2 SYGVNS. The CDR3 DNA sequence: TGTGCCAGCAGTGATTCTTCTCGGACAGGGGCGTGGGAGACCCAGTACTTC. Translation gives CASSDSSRTGAWETQYF. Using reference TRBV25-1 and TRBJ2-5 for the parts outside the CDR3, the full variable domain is EADIYQTPRYLVIGTGKKITLECSQTMGHDKMYWYQQDPGMELHLIHYSYGVNSTEKGDLSSESTVSRIRTEHFPLTLESARPSHTSQYLCASSDSSRTGAWETQYFGPGTRLLVL.

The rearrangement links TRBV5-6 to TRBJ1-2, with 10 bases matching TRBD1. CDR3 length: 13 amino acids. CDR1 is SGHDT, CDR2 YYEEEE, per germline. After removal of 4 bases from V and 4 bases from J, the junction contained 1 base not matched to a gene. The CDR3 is CASSGTGVYGYTF. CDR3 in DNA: TGTGCCAGCAGCGGGACAGGGGTCTATGGCTACACCTTC.

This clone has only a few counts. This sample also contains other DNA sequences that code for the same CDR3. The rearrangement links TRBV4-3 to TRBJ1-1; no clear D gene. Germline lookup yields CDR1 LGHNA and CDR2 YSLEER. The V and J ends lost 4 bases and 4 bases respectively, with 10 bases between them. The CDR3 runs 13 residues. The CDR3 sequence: CASSPTGSTEAFF. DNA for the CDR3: TGCGCCAGCAGCCCTACCGGGAGCACTGAAGCTTTCTTT.

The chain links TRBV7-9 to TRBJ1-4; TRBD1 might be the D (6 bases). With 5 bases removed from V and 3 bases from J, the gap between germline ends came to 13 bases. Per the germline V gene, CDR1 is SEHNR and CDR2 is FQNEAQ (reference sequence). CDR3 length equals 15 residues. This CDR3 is CASSPVGASNEKLFF. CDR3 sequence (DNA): TGTGCCAGCAGCCCCGTGGGGGCGTCTAATGAAAAACTGTTTTTT.

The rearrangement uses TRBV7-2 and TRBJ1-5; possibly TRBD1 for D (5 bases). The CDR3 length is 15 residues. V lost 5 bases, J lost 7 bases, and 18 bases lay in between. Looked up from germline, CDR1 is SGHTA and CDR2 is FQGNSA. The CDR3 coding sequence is TGTGCCAGCAGCCGTTTAGGGGCCCCTGGGCAGCCCCAGCATTTT. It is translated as CASSRLGAPGQPQHF.

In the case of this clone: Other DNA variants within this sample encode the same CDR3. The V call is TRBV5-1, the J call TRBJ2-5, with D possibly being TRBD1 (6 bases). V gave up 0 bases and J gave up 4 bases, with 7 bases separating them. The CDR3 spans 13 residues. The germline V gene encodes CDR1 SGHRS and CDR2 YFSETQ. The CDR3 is CASSLVGGETQYF. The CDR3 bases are TGCGCCAGCAGCTTGGTAGGGGGAGAGACCCAGTACTTC.

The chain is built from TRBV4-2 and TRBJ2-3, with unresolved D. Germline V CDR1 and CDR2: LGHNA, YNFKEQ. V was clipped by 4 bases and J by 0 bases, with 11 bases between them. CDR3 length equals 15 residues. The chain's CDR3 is CASSPTVTSTDTQYF. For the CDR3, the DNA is TGTGCCAGCAGCCCCACAGTAACTAGCACAGATACGCAGTATTTT.

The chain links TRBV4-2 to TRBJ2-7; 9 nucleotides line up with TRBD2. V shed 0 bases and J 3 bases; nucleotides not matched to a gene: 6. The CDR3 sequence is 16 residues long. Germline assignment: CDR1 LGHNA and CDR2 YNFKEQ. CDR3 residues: CASSQDRASGDYEQYF. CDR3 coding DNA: TGTGCCAGCAGCCAAGATCGGGCTAGCGGGGACTACGAGCAGTACTTC.

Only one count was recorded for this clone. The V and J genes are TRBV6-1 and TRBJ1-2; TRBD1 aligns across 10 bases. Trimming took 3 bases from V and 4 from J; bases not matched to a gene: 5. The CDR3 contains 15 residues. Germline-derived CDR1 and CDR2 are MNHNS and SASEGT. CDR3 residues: CASSDWDRGPYGYTF. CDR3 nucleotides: TGTGCCAGCAGTGACTGGGACAGGGGCCCCTATGGCTACACCTTC.

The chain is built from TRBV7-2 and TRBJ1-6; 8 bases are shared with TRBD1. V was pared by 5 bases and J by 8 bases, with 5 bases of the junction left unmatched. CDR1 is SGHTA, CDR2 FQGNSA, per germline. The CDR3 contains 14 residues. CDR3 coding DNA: TGTGCCAGCAGCACTCCGGGACAGGATTCACCCCTCCACTTT. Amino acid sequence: CASSTPGQDSPLHF.

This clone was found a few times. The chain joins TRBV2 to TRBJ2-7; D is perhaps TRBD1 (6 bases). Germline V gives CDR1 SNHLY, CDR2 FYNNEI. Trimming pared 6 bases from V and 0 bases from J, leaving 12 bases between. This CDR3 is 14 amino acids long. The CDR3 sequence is CASRTDSPSYEQYF. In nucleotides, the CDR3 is TGTGCCAGCAGGACGGACAGTCCCTCCTACGAGCAGTACTTC.

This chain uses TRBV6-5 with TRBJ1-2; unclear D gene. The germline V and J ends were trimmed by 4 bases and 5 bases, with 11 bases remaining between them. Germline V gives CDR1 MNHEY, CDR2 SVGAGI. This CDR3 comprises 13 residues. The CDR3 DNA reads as TGTGCCAGCAGTTTCATAAACGGTTATGGCTACACCTTC. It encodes CASSFINGYGYTF.

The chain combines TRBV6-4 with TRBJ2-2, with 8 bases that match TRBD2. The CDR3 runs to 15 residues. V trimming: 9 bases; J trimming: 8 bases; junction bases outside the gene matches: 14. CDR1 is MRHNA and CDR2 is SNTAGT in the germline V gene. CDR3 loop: CASPTGGRVLGELFF. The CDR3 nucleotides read TGTGCCAGTCCGACGGGGGGGCGGGTTTTAGGGGAGCTGTTTTTT.

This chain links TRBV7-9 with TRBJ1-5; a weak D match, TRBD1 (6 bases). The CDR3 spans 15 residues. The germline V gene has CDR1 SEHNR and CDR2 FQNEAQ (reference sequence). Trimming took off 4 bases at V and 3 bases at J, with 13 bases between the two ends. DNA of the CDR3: TGTGCCAGCAGCTCACAAGGACAGACCAATCAGCCCCAGCATTTT. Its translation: CASSSQGQTNQPQHF.

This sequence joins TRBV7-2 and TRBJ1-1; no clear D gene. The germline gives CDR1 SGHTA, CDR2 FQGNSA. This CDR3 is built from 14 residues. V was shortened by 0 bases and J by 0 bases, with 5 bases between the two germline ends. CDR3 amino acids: CASSLASVNTEAFF. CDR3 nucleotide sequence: TGTGCCAGCAGCTTAGCGTCAGTGAACACTGAAGCTTTCTTT.